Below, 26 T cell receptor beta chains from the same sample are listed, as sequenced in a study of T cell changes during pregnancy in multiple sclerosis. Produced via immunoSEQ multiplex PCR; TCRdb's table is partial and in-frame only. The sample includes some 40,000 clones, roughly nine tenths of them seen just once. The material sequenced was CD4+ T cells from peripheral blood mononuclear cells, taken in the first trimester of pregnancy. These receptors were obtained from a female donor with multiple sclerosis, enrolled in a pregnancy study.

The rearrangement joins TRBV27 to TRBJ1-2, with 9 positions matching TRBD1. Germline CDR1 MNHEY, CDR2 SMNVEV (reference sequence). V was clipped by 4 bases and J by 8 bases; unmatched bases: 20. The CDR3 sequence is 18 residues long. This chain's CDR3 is CASSSFTGGATHRGGYTF. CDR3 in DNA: TGTGCCAGCAGTTCGTTCACAGGGGGCGCGACCCACCGCGGGGGCTACACCTTC.

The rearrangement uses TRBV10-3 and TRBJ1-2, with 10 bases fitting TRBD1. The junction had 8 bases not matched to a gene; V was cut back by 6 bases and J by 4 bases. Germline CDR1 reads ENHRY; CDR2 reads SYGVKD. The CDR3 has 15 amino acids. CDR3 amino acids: CAISDRGHGVYGYTF. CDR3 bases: TGTGCCATCAGCGACAGGGGGCACGGAGTCTATGGCTACACCTTC.

The CDR3 sequence is CASSPGQRRRYTF. For the CDR3, the DNA is TGTGCCAGCAGCCCGGGACAGCGTCGGCGCTACACCTTC. The chain joins TRBV7-2 to TRBJ1-2; TRBD1 matches 7 bases. The ends lost 5 bases at V and 9 bases at J; junction bases unmatched: 9. Germline V CDR1 and CDR2: SGHTA, FQGNSA. CDR3 length: 13 residues.

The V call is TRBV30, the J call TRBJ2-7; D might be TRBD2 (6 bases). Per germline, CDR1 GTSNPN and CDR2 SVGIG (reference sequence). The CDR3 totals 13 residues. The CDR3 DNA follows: TGTGCTTCCTCCCCGGGGGATTCCTACGAGCAGTACTTC. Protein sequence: CASSPGDSYEQYF.

The CDR3 DNA is TGTGCCAGCAGCCCCGGTGGCGGGGAGCTGTTTTTT. Protein sequence: CASSPGGGELFF. This sequence joins TRBV11-1 and TRBJ2-2, with D hard to call. The V and J ends lost 5 bases and 7 bases respectively, with 8 bases between them. Germline-derived CDR1 and CDR2 are SGHAT and FQDESV (reference sequence). The CDR3 length is 12 residues.

CDR3 residues: CAWSGAGGRQPQHF. CDR3 nucleotides: TGTGCCTGGAGTGGGGCAGGGGGGAGACAGCCCCAGCATTTT. V gene TRBV30 combines with J gene TRBJ1-5, with 7 bases fitting TRBD1. Trimming at V came to 1 base and at J to 7 bases, leaving 7 bases not matched to a gene. The CDR3 spans 14 residues. Germline V gene data show CDR1 as GTSNPN and CDR2 as SVGIG (reference sequence).

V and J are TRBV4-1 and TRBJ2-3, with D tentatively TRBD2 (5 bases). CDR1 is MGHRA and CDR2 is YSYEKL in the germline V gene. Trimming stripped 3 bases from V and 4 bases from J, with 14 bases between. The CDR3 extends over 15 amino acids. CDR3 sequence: CASSQETARADTQYF. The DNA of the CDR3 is TGCGCCAGCAGCCAGGAGACTGCGCGGGCAGATACGCAGTATTTT.

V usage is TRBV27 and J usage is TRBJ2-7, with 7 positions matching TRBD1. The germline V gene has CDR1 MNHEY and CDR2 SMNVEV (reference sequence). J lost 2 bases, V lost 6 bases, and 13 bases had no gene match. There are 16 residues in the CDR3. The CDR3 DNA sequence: TGTGCCAGCAGCCCCAGACAGGGTTCGCGGGCCTACGAGCAGTACTTC. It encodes CASSPRQGSRAYEQYF.

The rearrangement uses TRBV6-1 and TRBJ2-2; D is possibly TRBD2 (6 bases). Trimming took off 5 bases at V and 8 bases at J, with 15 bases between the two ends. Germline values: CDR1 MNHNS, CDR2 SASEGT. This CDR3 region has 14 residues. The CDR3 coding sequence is TGTGCCAGCAGTTCTCGGACTACACCGGGGGAGCTGTTTTTT. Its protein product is CASSSRTTPGELFF.

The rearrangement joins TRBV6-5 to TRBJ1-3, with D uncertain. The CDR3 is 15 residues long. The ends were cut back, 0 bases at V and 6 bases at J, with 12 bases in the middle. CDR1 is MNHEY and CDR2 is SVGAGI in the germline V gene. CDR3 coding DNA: TGTGCCAGCAGTTACTCGATGGACGGGAAAAACACCATATATTTT. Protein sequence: CASSYSMDGKNTIYF.

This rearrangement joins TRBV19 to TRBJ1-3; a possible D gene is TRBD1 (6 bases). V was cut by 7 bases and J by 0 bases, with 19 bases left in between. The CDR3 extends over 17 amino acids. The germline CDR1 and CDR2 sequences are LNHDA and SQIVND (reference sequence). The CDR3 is CASNSYGGRDSGNTIYF. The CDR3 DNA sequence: TGTGCCAGTAATAGTTATGGGGGCAGGGACTCTGGAAACACCATATATTTT.

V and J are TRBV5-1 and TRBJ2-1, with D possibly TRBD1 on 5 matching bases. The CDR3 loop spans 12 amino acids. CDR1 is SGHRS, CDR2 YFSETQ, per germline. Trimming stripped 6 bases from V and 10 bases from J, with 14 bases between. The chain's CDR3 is CASKDTGSEQFF. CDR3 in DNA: TGCGCCAGCAAAGATACAGGTTCGGAGCAGTTCTTC.

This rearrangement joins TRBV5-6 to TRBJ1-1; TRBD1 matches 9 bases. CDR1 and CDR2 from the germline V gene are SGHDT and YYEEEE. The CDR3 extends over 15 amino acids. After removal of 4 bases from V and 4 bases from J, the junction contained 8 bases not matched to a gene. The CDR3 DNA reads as TGTGCCAGCAGCAGATACAGGGGGCCGAGCACTGAAGCTTTCTTT. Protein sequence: CASSRYRGPSTEAFF.

CDR3 sequence: CASSASGGGAGYQPQHF. The DNA for the CDR3 is TGTGCCAGCAGTGCCTCAGGGGGTGGGGCCGGGTATCAGCCCCAGCATTTT. The J gene is TRBJ1-5, the V gene TRBV6-1, with 7 bases lining up with TRBD1. Germline-derived CDR1 and CDR2 are MNHNS and SASEGT. The V segment lost 4 bases and the J segment 5 bases; nucleotides outside the gene matches: 14. The CDR3 consists of 17 residues.

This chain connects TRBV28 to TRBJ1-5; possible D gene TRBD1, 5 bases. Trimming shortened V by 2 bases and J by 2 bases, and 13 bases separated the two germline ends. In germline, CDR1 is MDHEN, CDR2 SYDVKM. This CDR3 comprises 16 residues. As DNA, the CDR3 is TGTGCCAGCAGTTTAAATAAGGCAGGGCGCAATCAGCCCCAGCATTTT. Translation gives CASSLNKAGRNQPQHF.

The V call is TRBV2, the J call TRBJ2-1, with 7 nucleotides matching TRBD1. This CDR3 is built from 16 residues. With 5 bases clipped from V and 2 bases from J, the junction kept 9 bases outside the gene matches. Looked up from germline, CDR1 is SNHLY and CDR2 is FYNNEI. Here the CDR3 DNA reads TGTGCCAGCAGTCCCCCTGGACAGGTGACCTACAATGAGCAGTTCTTC. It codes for CASSPPGQVTYNEQFF.

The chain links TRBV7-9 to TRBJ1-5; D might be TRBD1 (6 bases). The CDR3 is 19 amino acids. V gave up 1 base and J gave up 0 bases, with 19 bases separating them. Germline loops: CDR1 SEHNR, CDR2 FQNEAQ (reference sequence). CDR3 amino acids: CASSLGQGRDKYSNQPQHF. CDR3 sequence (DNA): TGTGCCAGCAGCTTAGGGCAGGGCAGGGACAAATATAGCAATCAGCCCCAGCATTTT.

The CDR3 DNA reads TGTGCCAGCAGTTCCACAGGGTTTGCCTACGAGCAGTACTTC. It translates to CASSSTGFAYEQYF. The chain employs TRBV28 and TRBJ2-7; possible D gene TRBD1, 6 bases. This CDR3 has 14 amino acids. Trimming removed 4 bases at V and 2 bases at J, with 12 bases between. In germline, CDR1 is MDHEN, CDR2 SYDVKM. The full variable domain, completed using reference TRBV28 and TRBJ2-7, is DVKVTQSSRYLVKRTGEKVFLECVQDMDHENMFWYRQDPGLGLRLIYFSYDVKMKEKGDIPEGYSVSREKKERFSLILESASTNQTSMYLCASSSTGFAYEQYFGPGTRLTVT.

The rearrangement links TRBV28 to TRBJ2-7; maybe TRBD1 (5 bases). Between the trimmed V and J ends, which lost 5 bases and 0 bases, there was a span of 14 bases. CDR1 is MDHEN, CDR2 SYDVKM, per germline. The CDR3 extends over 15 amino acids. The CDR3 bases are TGTGCCAGCAGTCGCCAGGGCAGGAGCTCCTACGAGCAGTACTTC. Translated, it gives CASSRQGRSSYEQYF.

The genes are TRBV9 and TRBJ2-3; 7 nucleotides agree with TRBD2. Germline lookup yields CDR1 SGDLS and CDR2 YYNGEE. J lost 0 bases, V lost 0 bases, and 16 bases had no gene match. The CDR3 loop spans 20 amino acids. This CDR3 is CASSVALFGGRATSTDTQYF. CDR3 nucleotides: TGTGCCAGCAGCGTAGCTTTGTTTGGCGGGAGAGCCACTAGCACAGATACGCAGTATTTT.

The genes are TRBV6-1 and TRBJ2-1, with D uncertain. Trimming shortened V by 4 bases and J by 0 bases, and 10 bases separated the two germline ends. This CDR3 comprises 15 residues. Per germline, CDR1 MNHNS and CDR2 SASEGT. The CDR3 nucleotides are TGTGCCAGCAGTGCACGACTTAGCTCCTACAATGAGCAGTTCTTC. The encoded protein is CASSARLSSYNEQFF.

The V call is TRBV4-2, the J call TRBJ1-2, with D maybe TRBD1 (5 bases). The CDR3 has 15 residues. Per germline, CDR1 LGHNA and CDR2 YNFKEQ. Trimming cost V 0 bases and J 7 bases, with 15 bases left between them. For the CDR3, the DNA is TGTGCCAGCAGCCAAGATACAGAGGGACTTTTTGGCTACACCTTC. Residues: CASSQDTEGLFGYTF.

For the CDR3, the DNA is TGCGCCAGCAGCCAAGTGGGGGACAGGAGCTACACCTTC. Protein sequence: CASSQVGDRSYTF. The chain carries TRBV4-1 and TRBJ1-2, with 8 positions matching TRBD1. The V gene's germline CDR1 is MGHRA and CDR2 YSYEKL. CDR3 length equals 13 residues. V dropped 1 base and J dropped 9; count of bases not matched to a gene: 4.

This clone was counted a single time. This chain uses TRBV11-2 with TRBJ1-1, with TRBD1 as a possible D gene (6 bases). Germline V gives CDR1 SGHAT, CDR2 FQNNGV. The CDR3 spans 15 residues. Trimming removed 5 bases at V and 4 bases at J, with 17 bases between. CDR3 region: CASSRLTGSLTEAFF. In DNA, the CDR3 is TGTGCCAGCAGCCGACTTACAGGGTCCCTCACTGAAGCTTTCTTT. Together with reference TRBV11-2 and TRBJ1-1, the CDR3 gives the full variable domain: EAGVAQSPRYKIIEKRQSVAFWCNPISGHATLYWYQQILGQGPKLLIQFQNNGVVDDSQLPKDRFSAERLKGVDSTLKIQPAKLEDSAVYLCASSRLTGSLTEAFFGQGTRLTVV.

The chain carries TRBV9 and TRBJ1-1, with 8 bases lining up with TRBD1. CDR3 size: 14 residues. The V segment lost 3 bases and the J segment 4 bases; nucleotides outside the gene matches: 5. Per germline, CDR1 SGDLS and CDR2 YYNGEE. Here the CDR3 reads CASSAMDRVTEAFF. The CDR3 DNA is TGTGCCAGCAGCGCGATGGACAGGGTCACTGAAGCTTTCTTT.

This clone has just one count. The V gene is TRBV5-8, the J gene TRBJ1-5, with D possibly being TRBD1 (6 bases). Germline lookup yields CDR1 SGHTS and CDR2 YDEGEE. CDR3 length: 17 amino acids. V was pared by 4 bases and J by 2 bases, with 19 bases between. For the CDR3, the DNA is TGTGCCAGCAGCCGTAATCTACAGGGCGCCGGCAATCAGCCCCAGCATTTT. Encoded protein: CASSRNLQGAGNQPQHF.